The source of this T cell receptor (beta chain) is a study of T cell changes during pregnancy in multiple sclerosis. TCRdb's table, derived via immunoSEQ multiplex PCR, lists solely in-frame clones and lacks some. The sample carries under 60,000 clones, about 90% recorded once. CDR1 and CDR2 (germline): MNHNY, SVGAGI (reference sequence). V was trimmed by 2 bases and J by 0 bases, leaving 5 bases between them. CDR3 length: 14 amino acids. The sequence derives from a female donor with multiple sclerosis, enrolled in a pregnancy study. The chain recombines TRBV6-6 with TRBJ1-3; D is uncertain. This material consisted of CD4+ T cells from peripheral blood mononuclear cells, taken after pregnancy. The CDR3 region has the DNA TGTGCCAGCAGTTACGACTTCTCTGGAAACACCATATATTTT. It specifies CASSYDFSGNTIYF.